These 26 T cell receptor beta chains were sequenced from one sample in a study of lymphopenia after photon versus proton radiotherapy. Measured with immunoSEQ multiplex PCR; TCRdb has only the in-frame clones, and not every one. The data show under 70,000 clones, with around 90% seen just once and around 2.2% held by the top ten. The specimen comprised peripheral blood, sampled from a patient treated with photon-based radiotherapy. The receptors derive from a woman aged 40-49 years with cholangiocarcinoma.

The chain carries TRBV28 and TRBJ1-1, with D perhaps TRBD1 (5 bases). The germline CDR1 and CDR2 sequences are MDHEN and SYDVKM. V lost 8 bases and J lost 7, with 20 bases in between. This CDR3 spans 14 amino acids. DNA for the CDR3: TGTGCCAGCCGGCTGACCGGGACGTACTTTGAAGCTTTCTTT. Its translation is CASRLTGTYFEAFF.

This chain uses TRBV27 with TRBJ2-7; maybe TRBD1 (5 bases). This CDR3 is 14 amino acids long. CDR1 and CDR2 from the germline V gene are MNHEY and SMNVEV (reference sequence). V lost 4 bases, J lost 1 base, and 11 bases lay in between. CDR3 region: CASSSTDSSYEQYF. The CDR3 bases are TGTGCCAGCAGTTCCACAGACAGTTCCTACGAGCAGTACTTC.

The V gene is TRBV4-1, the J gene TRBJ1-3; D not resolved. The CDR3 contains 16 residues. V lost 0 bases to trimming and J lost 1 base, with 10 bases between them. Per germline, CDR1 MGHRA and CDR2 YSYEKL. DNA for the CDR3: TGCGCCAGCAGCCAAGAGGGCAGAGGGTCTGGAAACACCATATATTTT. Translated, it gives CASSQEGRGSGNTIYF.

The CDR3 loop is CASSPGQRNTEAFF. CDR3 DNA sequence: TGTGCCAGCTCACCGGGACAGAGGAACACTGAAGCTTTCTTT. This chain joins TRBV18 and TRBJ1-1; 7 bases are shared with TRBD1. The V gene's germline CDR1 is KGHSH and CDR2 LQKENI. Trimming took 3 bases from V and 1 from J; bases not matched to a gene: 2. The CDR3 is 14 amino acids.

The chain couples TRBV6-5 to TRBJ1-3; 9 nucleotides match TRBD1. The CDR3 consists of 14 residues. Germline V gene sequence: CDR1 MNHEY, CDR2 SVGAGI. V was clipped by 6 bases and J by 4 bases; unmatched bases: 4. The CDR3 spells CASRQGAGGNTIYF. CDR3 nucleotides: TGTGCCAGCAGACAGGGGGCTGGAGGAAACACCATATATTTT.

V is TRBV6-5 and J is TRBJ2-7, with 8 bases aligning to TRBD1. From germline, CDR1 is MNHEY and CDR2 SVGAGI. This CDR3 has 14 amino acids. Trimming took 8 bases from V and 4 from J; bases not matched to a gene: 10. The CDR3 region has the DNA TGTGCCAGCGATAGTGGACAGGGAGTTTACGAGCAGTACTTC. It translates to CASDSGQGVYEQYF.

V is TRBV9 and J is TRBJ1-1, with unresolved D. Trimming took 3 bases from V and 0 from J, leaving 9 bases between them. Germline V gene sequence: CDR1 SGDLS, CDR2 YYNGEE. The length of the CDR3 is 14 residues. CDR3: CASSEGFMNTEAFF. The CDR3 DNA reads TGTGCCAGCAGCGAGGGATTTATGAACACTGAAGCTTTCTTT.

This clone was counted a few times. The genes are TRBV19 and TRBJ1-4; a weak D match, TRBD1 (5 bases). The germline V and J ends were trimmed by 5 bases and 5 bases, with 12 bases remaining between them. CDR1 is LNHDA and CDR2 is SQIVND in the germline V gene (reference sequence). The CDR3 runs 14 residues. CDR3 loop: CASSARDGNEKLFF. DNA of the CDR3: TGTGCCAGTAGTGCCCGGGACGGCAATGAAAAACTGTTTTTT.

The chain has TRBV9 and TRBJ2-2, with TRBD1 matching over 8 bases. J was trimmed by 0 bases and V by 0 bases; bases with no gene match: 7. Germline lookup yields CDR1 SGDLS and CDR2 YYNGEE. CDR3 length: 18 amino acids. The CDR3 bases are TGTGCCAGCAGCGTAGAGGGGACAGGTCCCGCGAACACCGGGGAGCTGTTTTTT. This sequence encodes CASSVEGTGPANTGELFF.

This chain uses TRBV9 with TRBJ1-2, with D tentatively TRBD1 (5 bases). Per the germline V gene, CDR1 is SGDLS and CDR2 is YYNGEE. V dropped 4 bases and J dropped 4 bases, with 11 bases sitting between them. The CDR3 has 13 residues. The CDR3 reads CASSYRGPYGYTF. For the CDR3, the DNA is TGTGCCAGCAGCTATAGGGGACCCTATGGCTACACCTTC.

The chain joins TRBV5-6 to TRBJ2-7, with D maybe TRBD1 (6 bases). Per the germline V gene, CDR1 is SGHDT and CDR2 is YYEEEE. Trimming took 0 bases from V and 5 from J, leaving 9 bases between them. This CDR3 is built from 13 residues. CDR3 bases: TGTGCCAGCAGCTTGGCAGGGGAGAACGAGCAGTACTTC. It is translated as CASSLAGENEQYF.

Here the CDR3 DNA reads TGTGCCAGCAGCCAGAACAGGGTATCGGCTAATGAAAAACTGTTTTTT. It yields the protein CASSQNRVSANEKLFF. The chain is built from TRBV14 and TRBJ1-4; D perhaps matches TRBD1 (6 bases). The CDR3 contains 16 residues. CDR1 and CDR2 (germline): SGHDN, FVKESK. With 3 bases removed from V and 3 bases from J, the gap between germline ends came to 14 bases.

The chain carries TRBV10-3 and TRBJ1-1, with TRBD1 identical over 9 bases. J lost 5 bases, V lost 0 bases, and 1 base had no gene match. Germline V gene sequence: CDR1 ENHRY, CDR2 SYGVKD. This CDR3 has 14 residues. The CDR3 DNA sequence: TGTGCCATCAGTGAGTCCGGGACAGGGACTGAAGCTTTCTTT. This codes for CAISESGTGTEAFF.

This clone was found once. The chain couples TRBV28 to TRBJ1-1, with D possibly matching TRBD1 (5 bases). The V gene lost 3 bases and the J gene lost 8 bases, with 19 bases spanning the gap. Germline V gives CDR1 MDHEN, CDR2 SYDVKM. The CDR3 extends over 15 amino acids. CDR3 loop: CASSFGAGAPVEAFF. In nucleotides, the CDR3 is TGTGCCAGCAGTTTTGGGGCAGGCGCACCGGTCGAAGCTTTCTTT.

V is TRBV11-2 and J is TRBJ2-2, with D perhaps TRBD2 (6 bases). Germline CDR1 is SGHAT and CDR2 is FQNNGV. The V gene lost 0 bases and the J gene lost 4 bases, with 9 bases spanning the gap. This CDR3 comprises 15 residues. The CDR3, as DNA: TGTGCCAGCAGCTTAGAAGGGACTCTCACCGGGGAGCTGTTTTTT. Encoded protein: CASSLEGTLTGELFF. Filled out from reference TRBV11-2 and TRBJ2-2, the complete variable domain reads EAGVAQSPRYKIIEKRQSVAFWCNPISGHATLYWYQQILGQGPKLLIQFQNNGVVDDSQLPKDRFSAERLKGVDSTLKIQPAKLEDSAVYLCASSLEGTLTGELFFGEGSRLTVL.

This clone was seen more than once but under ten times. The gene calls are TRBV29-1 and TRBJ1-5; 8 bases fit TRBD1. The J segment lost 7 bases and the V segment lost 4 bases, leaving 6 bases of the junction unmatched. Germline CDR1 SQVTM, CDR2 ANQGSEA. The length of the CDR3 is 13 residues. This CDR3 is CSVGGTGMQPQHF. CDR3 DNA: TGCAGCGTTGGGGGGACAGGAATGCAGCCCCAGCATTTT.

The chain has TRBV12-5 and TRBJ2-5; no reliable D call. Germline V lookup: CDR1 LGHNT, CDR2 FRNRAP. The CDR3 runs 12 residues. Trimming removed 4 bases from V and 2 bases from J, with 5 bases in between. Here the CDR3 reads CASGSEQETQYF. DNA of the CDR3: TGTGCTAGTGGTTCTGAGCAAGAGACCCAGTACTTC.

In nucleotides, the CDR3 is TGTGCCAGTAGTATCCCGTCGCCGGTGGGGGAAAAACTGTTTTTT. Translating gives CASSIPSPVGEKLFF. The chain uses TRBV19 and TRBJ1-4; D unclear. This CDR3 has 15 amino acids. Germline V CDR1 and CDR2: LNHDA, SQIVND (reference sequence). V was cut by 3 bases and J by 8 bases, with 16 bases left in between.

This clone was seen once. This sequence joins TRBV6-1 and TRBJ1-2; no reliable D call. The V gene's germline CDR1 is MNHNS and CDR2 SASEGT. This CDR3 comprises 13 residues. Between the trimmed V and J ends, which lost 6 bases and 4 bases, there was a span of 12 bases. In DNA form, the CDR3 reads TGTGCCAGCAGAGGCAGAATCACCTATGGCTACACCTTC. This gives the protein CASRGRITYGYTF.

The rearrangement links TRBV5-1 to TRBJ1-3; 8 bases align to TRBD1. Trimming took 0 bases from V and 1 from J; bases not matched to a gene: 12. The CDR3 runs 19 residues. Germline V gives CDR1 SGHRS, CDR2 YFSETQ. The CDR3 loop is CASSLGRGLPTTSGNTIYF. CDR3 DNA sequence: TGCGCCAGCAGCTTGGGCAGGGGGCTTCCGACTACTTCTGGAAACACCATATATTTT.

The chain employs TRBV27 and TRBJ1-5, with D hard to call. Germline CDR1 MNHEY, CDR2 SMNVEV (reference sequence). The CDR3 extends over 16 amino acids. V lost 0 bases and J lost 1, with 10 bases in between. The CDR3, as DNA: TGTGCCAGCAGTTTATCGCGGCCGAAGAGCAATCAGCCCCAGCATTTT. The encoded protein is CASSLSRPKSNQPQHF.

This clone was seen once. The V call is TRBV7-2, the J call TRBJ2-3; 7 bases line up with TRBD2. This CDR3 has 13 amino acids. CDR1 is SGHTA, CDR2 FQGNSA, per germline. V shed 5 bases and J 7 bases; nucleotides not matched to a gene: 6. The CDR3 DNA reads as TGTGCCAGCAGCACGACGGGGGGTTATACGCAGTATTTT. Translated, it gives CASSTTGGYTQYF. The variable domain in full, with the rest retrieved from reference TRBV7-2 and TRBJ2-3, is GAGVSQSPSNKVTEKGKDVELRCDPISGHTALYWYRQSLGQGLEFLIYFQGNSAPDKSGLPSDRFSAERTGGSVSTLTIQRTQQEDSAVYLCASSTTGGYTQYFGPGTRLTVL.

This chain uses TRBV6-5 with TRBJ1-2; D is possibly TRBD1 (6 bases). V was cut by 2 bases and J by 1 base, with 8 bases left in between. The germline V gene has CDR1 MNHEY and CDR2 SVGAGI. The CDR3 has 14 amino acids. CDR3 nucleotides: TGTGCCAGCAGTTACAAGGGGGTTAACTATGGCTACACCTTC. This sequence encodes CASSYKGVNYGYTF.

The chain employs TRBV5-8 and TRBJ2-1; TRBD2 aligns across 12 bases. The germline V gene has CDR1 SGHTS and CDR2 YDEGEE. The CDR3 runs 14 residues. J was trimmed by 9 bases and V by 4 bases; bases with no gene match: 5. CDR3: CASSLLAGGSEQFF. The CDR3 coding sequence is TGTGCCAGCAGCCTTCTAGCGGGAGGGAGTGAGCAGTTCTTC.

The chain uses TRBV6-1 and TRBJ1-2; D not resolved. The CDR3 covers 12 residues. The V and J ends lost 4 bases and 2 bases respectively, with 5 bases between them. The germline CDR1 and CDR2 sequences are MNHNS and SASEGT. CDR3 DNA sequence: TGTGCCAGCAGTGCATTCAACTATGGCTACACCTTC. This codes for CASSAFNYGYTF.

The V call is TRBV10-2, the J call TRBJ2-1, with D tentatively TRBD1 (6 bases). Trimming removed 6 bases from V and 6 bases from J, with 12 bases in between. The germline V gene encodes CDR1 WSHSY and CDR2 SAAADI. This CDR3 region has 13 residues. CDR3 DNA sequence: TGCGCCAGCAGGGAGGACAGACCCAATGAGCAGTTCTTC. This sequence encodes CASREDRPNEQFF.